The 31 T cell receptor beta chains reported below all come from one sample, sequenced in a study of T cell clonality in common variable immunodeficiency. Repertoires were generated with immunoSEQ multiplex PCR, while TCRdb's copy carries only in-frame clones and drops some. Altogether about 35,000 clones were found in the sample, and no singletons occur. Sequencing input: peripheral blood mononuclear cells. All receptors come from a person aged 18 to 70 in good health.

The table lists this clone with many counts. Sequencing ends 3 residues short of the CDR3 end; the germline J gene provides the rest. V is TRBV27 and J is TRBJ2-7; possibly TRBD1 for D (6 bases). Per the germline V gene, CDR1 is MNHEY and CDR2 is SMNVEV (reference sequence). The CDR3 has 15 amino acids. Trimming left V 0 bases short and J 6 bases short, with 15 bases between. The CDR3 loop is CASSLSPGEQAEQYF. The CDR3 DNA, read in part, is TGTGCCAGCAGTTTATCGCCAGGGGAGCAGGCCGAG.

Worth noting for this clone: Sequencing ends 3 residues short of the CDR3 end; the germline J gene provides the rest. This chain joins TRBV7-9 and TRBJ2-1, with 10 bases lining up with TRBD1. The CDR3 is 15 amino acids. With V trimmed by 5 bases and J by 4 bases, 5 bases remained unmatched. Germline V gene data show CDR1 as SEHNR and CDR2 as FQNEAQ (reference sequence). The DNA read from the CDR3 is TGTGCCAGCAGCATCCGGACAGGGGGATACAATGAG. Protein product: CASSIRTGGYNE. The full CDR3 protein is CASSIRTGGYNEQFF.

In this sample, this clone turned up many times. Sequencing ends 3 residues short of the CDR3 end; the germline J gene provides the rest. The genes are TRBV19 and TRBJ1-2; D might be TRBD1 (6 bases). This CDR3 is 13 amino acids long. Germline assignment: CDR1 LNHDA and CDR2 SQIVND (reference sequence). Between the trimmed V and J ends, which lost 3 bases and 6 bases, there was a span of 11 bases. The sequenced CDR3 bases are TGTGCCAGTAGTATGGACAGCATCAATGGC. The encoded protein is CASSMDSING. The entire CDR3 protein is CASSMDSINGYTF.

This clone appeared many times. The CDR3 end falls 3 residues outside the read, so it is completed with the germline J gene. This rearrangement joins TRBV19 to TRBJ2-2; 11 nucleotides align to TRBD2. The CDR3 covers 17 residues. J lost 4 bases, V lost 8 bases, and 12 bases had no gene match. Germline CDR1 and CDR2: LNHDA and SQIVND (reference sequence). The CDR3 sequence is CASPTQLAGDFTGELFF. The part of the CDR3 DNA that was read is TGTGCCAGTCCGACTCAACTAGCGGGAGATTTCACCGGGGAG.

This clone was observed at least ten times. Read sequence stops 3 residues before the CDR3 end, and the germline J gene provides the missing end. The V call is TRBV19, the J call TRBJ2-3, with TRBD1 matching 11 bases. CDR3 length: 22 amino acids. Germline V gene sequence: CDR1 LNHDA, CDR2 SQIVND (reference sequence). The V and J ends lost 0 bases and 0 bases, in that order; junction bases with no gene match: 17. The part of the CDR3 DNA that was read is TGTGCCAGTAGTATAGATCTATCGGGACAGGGGGATCGGAAAGAAAGCACAGATACG. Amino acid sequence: CASSIDLSGQGDRKESTDT. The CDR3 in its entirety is CASSIDLSGQGDRKESTDTQYF.

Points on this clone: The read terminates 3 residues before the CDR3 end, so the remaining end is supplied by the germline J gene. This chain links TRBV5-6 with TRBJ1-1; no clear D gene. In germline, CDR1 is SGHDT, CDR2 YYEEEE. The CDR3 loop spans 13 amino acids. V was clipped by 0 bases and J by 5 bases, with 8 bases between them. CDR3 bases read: TGTGCCAGCAGCTTGGCCCTAGGAACTGAA. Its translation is CASSLALGTE. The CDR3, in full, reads CASSLALGTEAFF. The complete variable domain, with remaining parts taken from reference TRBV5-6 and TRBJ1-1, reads DAGVTQSPTHLIKTRGQQVTLRCSPKSGHDTVSWYQQALGQGPQFIFQYYEEEERQRGNFPDRFSGHQFPNYSSELNVNALLLGDSALYLCASSLALGTEAFFGQGTRLTVV.

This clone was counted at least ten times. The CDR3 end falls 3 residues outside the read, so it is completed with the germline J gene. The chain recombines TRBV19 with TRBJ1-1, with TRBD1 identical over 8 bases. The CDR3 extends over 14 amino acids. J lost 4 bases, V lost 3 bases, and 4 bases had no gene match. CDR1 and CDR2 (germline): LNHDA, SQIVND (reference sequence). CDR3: CASSIATGVTEAFF. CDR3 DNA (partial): TGTGCCAGTAGTATCGCGACAGGGGTCACTGAA.

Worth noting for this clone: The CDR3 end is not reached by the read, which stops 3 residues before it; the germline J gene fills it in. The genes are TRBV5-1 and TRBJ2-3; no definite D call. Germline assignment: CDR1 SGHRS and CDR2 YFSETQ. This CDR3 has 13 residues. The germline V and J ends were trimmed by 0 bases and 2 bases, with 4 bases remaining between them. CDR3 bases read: TGCGCCAGCAGCTTGGACTACACAGATACG. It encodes CASSLDYTDT. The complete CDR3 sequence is CASSLDYTDTQYF.

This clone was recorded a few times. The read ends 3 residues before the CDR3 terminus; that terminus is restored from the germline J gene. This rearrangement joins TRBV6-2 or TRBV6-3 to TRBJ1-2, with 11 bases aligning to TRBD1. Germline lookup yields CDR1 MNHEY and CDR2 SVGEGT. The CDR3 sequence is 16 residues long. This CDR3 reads CASSSRGTGGRYDYTF. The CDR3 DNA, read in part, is TGTGCCAGCAGTTCCCGCGGGACAGGGGGTAGGTACGAC.

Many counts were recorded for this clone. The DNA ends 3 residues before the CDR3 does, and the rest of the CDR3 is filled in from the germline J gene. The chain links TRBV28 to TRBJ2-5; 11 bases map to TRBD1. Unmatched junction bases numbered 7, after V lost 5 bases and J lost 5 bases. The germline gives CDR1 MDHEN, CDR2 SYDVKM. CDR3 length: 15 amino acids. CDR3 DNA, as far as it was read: TGTGCCAGCAGTCCCCGGACAGGGGGCTTTGAGACC. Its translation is CASSPRTGGFET. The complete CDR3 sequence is CASSPRTGGFETQYF.

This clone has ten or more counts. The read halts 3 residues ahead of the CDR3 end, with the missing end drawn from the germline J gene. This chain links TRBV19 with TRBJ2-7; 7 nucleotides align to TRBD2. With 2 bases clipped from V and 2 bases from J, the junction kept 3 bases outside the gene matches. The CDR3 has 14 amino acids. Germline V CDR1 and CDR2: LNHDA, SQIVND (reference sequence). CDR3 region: CASSITSETYEQYF. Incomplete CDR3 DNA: TGTGCCAGTAGTATAACTAGCGAAACCTACGAG.

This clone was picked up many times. The CDR3 region is CASNGGRPRDTQYF. CDR3 DNA, as far as it was read: TGTGCCAGTAATGGCGGGAGGCCTCGGGATACG. The V gene is TRBV19, the J gene TRBJ2-3; the match to TRBD2 covers 8 bases. The CDR3 end is not reached by the read, which stops 3 residues before it; the germline J gene fills it in. CDR1 is LNHDA, CDR2 SQIVND, per germline (reference sequence). The V gene end was trimmed by 7 bases and the J gene end by 6 bases; junction bases not matched to a gene: 9. The CDR3 length is 14 residues.

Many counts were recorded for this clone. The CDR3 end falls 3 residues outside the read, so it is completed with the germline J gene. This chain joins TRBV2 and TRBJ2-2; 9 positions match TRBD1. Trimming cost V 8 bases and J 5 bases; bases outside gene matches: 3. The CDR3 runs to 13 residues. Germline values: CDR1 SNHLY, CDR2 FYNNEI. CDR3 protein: CASGDRGTGELFF. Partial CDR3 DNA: TGTGCCAGCGGCGACAGGGGGACCGGGGAG.

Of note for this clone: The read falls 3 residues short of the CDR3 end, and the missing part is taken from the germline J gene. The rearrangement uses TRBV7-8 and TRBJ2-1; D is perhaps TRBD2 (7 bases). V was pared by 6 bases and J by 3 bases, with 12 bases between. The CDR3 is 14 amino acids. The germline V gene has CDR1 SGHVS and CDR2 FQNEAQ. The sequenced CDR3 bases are TGTGCCAGCAGGCCGGGGGGCGACTACAATGAG. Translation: CASRPGGDYNE. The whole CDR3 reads CASRPGGDYNEQFF.

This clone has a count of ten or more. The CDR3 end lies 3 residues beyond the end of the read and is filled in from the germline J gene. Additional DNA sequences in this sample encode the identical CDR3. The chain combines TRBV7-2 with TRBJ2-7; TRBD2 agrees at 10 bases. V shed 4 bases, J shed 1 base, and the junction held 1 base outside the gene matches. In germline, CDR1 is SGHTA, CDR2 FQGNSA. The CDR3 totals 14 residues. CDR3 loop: CASSSSGGSYEQYF. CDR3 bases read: TGTGCCAGCAGCTCTAGCGGGGGATCCTACGAG.

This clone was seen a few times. The sequenced part of the CDR3 DNA is TGCAGCGTTGGACTAGCTAGCACAGATACC. Amino acids: CSVGLASTDT. The whole CDR3 sequence is CSVGLASTDTYTF. The rearrangement uses TRBV29-1 and TRBJ1-2; D not certain. The CDR3 goes on 3 residues after the read ends, and that part is filled in from the germline J gene. CDR1 and CDR2 from the germline V gene are SQVTM and ANQGSEA. The CDR3 spans 13 residues.

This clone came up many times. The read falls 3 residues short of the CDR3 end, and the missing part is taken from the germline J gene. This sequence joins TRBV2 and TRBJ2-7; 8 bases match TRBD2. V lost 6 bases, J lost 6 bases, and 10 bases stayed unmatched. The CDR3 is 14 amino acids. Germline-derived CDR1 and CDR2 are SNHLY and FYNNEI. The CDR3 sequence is CASSAASGLGEQYF. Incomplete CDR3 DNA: TGTGCCAGCAGCGCGGCTAGCGGGCTTGGCGAG.

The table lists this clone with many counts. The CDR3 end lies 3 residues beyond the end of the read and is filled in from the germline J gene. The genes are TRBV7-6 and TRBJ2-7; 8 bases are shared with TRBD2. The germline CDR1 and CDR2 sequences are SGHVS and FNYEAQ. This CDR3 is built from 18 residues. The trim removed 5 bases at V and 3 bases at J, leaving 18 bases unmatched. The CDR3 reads CASSPRDAWRGVDYEQYF. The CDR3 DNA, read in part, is TGTGCCAGCAGCCCGAGGGACGCCTGGCGGGGGGTGGACTACGAG.

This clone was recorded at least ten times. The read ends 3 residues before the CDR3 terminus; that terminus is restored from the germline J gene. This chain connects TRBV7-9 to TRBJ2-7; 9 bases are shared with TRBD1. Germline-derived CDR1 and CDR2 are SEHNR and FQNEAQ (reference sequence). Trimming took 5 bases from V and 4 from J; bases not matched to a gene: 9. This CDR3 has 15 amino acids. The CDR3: CASSQKQGALYEQYF. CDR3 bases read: TGTGCCAGCAGCCAGAAACAGGGGGCATTGTACGAG.

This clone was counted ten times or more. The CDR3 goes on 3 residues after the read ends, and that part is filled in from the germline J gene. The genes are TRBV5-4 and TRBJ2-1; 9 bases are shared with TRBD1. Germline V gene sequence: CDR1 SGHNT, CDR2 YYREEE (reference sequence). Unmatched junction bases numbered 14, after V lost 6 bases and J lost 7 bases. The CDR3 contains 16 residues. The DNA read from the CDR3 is TGTGCCAGCAAGAAAGAACCGGGACAGGGAGAAAATGAG. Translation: CASKKEPGQGENE. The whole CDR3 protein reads CASKKEPGQGENEQFF.

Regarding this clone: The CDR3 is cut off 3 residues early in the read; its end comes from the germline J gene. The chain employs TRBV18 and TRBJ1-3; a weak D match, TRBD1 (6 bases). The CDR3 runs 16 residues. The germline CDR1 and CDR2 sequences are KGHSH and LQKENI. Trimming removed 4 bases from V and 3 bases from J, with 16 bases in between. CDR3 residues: CASSLTGTNVGNTIYF. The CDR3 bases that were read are TGTGCCAGCTCACTAACCGGGACAAACGTTGGAAACACC.

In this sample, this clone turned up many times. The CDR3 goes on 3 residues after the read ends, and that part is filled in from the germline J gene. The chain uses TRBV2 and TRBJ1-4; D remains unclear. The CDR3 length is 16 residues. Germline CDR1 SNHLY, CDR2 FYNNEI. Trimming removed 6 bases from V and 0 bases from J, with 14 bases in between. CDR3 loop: CASSASGVATNEKLFF. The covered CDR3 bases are TGTGCCAGCAGCGCATCGGGTGTCGCAACTAATGAAAAA.

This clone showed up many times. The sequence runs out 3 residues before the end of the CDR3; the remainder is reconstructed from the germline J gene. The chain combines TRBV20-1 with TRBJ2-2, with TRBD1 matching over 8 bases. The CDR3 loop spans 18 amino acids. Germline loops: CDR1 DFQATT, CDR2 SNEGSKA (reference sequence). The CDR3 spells CSARDGTGGRFSWEKLFF. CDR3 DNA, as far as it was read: TGCAGTGCTAGAGATGGGACAGGCGGTAGATTTTCATGGGAAAAG.

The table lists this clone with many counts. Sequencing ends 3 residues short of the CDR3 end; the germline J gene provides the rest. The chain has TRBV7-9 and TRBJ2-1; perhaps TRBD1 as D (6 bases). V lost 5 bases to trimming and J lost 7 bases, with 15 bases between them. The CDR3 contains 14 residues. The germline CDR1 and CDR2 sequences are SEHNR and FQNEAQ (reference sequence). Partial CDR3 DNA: TGTGCCAGCAGCGGGCAGGGGATCGGTAATGAG. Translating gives CASSGQGIGNE. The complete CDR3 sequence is CASSGQGIGNEQFF.

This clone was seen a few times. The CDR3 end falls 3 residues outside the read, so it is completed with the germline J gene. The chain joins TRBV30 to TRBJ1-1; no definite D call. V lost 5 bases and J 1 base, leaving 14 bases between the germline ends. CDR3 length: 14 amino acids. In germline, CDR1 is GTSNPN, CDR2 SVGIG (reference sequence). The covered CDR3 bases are TGTGCCTGGTCTCGAAATGGCTGGAACACTGAA. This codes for CAWSRNGWNTE. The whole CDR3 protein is CAWSRNGWNTEAFF.

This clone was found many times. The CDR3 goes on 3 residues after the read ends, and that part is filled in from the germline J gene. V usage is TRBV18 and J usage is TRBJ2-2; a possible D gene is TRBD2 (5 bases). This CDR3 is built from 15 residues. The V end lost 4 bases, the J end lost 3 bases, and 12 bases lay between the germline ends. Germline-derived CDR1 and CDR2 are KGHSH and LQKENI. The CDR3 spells CASSQRGLDTGELFF. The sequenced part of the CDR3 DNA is TGTGCCAGCTCACAACGGGGTCTGGACACCGGGGAG.

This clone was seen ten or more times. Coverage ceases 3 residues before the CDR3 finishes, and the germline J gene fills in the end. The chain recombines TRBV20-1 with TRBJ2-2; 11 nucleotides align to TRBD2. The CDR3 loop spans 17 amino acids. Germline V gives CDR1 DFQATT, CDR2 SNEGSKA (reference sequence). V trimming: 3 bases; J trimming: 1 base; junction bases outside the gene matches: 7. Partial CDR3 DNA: TGCAGTGCTAGGGGACTAGCGGTTGTCTTGAACACCGGGGAG. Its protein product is CSARGLAVVLNTGE. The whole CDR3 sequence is CSARGLAVVLNTGELFF.

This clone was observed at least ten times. The CDR3 here is CASSQGRPTTQYF. Incomplete CDR3 DNA: TGTGCCAGCAGCCAAGGGCGGCCAACGACG. V gene TRBV14 combines with J gene TRBJ2-3; D is ambiguous. With the read ending 3 residues before the CDR3 end, the germline J gene is used to fill in that end. The CDR3 contains 13 residues. The germline V gene encodes CDR1 SGHDN and CDR2 FVKESK.

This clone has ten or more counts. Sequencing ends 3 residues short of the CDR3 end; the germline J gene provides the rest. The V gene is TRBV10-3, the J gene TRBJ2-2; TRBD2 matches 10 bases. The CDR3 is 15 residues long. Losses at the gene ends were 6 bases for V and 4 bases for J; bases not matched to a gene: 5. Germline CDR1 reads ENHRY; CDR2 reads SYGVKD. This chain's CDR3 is CAIREGLAFTGELFF. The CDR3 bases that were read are TGTGCCATCAGGGAGGGACTAGCGTTCACCGGGGAG.

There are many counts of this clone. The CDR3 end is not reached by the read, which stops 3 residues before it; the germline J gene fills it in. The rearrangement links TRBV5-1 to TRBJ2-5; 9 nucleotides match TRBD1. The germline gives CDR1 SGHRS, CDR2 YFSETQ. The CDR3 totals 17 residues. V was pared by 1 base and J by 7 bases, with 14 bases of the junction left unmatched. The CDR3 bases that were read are TGCGCCAGCAGCTTGACCACCTATACAGGGGGCGAGGGGACC. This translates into CASSLTTYTGGEGT. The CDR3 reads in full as CASSLTTYTGGEGTQYF.

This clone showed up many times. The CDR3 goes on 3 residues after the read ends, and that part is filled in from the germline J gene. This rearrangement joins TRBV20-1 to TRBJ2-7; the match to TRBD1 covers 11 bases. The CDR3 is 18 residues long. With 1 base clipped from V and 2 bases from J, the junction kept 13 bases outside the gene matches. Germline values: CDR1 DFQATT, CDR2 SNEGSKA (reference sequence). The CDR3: CSARAPQPGTGGTYEQYF. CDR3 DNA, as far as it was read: TGCAGTGCTAGAGCCCCCCAGCCCGGGACAGGGGGAACCTACGAG.